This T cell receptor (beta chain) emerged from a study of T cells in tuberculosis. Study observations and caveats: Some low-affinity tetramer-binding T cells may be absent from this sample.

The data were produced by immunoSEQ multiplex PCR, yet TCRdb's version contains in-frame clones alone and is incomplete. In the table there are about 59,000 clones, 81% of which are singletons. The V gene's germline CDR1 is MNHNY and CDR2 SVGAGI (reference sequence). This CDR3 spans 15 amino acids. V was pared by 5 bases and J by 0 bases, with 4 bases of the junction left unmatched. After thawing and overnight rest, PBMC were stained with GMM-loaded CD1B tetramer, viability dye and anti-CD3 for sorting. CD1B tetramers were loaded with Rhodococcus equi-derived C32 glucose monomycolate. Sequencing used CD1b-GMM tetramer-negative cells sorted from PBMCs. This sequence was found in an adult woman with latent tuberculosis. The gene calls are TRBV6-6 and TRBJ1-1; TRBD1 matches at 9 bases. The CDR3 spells CASSPGTGLNTEAFF. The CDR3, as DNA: TGTGCCAGCAGTCCCGGGACAGGGTTGAACACTGAAGCTTTCTTT.